Listed below are T cell receptor beta chains from one sample, sequenced in a study of blood T cell repertoires in COVID-19. Some clones are missing from TCRdb's copy, which holds only in-frame ones; the method was immunoSEQ multiplex PCR. Of 90,000 to 130,000 clones in the sample, under 75% were seen once. Specimen: peripheral blood. These receptors originate from a woman aged 55-69 years with acute or convalescent COVID-19. CDR3s include the opening cysteine and the closing phenylalanine or tryptophan. Fields, in order: J gene, V gene, D gene, clone size, CDR3 DNA, CDR3 protein. A D gene is named only where the DNA matches it firmly. A clone size is listed for some rows: how often the clone was seen (once, few, many), or a class if it is expanded.

j_gene: TRBJ2-1; v_gene: TRBV7-3; d_gene: -; abundance: -; CDR3nt: TGTGCCAGCAGCCTCACGGGACTTTTGGATGAGCAGTTCTTC; CDR3aa: CASSLTGLLDEQFF
j_gene: TRBJ1-2; v_gene: TRBV7-2; d_gene: -; abundance: -; CDR3nt: TGTGCCAGCAGCTTAACAGTTAACTATGGCTACACCTTC; CDR3aa: CASSLTVNYGYTF
j_gene: TRBJ2-1; v_gene: TRBV5-1; d_gene: TRBD2; abundance: -; CDR3nt: TGCGCCAGCAGCTTTCAGGGAGGGTCCTACAATGAGCAGTTCTTC; CDR3aa: CASSFQGGSYNEQFF
j_gene: TRBJ2-7; v_gene: TRBV14; d_gene: -; abundance: -; CDR3nt: TGTGCCAGCAGCCAAGATCTAATGAACTCCTACGAGCAGTACTTC; CDR3aa: CASSQDLMNSYEQYF
j_gene: TRBJ1-1; v_gene: TRBV27; d_gene: -; abundance: -; CDR3nt: TGTGCCAGCACTCGGGACACTCTAAGCCTGAACACTGAAGCTTTCTTT; CDR3aa: CASTRDTLSLNTEAFF
j_gene: TRBJ2-7; v_gene: TRBV18; d_gene: -; abundance: few; CDR3nt: TGTGCCAGCTCACTCACAAGGGACACTGGTTACGAGCAGTACTTC; CDR3aa: CASSLTRDTGYEQYF
j_gene: TRBJ1-5; v_gene: TRBV5-8; d_gene: TRBD1; abundance: few; CDR3nt: TGTGCCAGCAGCTTAGACAGGGGGCTGGGCAATCAGCCCCAGCATTTT; CDR3aa: CASSLDRGLGNQPQHF
j_gene: TRBJ1-1; v_gene: TRBV4-3; d_gene: TRBD1; abundance: -; CDR3nt: TGCGCCAGCAGCCAAGATCGTATCCAGGGGGACACTGAAGCTTTCTTT; CDR3aa: CASSQDRIQGDTEAFF
j_gene: TRBJ1-3; v_gene: TRBV5-1; d_gene: -; abundance: -; CDR3nt: TGCGCCAGCAGCTTGGCCGGGGCAGACAGGGGAAACACCATATATTTT; CDR3aa: CASSLAGADRGNTIYF
j_gene: TRBJ1-6; v_gene: TRBV19; d_gene: -; abundance: -; CDR3nt: TGTGCCAGTACCCCGACAGACTATAATTCACCCCTCCACTTT; CDR3aa: CASTPTDYNSPLHF
j_gene: TRBJ2-3; v_gene: TRBV6-5; d_gene: -; abundance: -; CDR3nt: TGTGCCAGCAGTTGGGGGGTGAGCGGATACACAGATACGCAGTATTTT; CDR3aa: CASSWGVSGYTDTQYF
j_gene: TRBJ2-3; v_gene: TRBV6-2/TRBV6-3; d_gene: -; abundance: -; CDR3nt: TGTGCCAGCAGTTACCGAGGGCTCACAGATACGCAGTATTTT; CDR3aa: CASSYRGLTDTQYF
j_gene: TRBJ2-7; v_gene: TRBV24-1; d_gene: -; abundance: -; CDR3nt: TGTGCCACCAGTGCCCACGACAGACCCTACGAGCAGTACTTC; CDR3aa: CATSAHDRPYEQYF
j_gene: TRBJ1-2; v_gene: TRBV15; d_gene: TRBD1; abundance: once; CDR3nt: TGTGCCACCAGCTACGGACAGGGTCATGGCTACACCTTC; CDR3aa: CATSYGQGHGYTF
j_gene: TRBJ2-1; v_gene: TRBV4-1; d_gene: -; abundance: medium-sized; CDR3nt: TGCGCCAGCAGCCAAGGAATGCGGGAGCAGTTCTTC; CDR3aa: CASSQGMREQFF
j_gene: TRBJ1-3; v_gene: TRBV30; d_gene: TRBD1; abundance: -; CDR3nt: TGTGCCTGGGGACAGGCGGGAAACACCATATATTTT; CDR3aa: CAWGQAGNTIYF
j_gene: TRBJ1-6; v_gene: TRBV5-8; d_gene: TRBD1; abundance: -; CDR3nt: TGTGCCAGCAGCTCTAATACCGGGACAGGGGGTTATAATTCACCCCTCCACTTT; CDR3aa: CASSSNTGTGGYNSPLHF
j_gene: TRBJ1-2; v_gene: TRBV7-8; d_gene: -; abundance: -; CDR3nt: TGTGCCAGCAGCTTCGACAGCTATGGCTACACCTTC; CDR3aa: CASSFDSYGYTF
j_gene: TRBJ2-3; v_gene: TRBV29-1; d_gene: TRBD2; abundance: few; CDR3nt: TGCAGCGTTGAATCCCGCGGGGGGGCAGATACGCAGTATTTT; CDR3aa: CSVESRGGADTQYF
j_gene: TRBJ1-4; v_gene: TRBV4-3; d_gene: -; abundance: -; CDR3nt: TGCGCCAGCAGCCAAGATCCTGGGGCACAGAGACTGTTTTTT; CDR3aa: CASSQDPGAQRLFF
j_gene: TRBJ1-1; v_gene: TRBV25-1; d_gene: TRBD1; abundance: -; CDR3nt: TGTGCCAGCAGGAGGGGGACAGGGCGTGCGGCTTTCTTT; CDR3aa: CASRRGTGRAAFF
j_gene: TRBJ1-1; v_gene: TRBV6-5; d_gene: -; abundance: -; CDR3nt: TGTGCCAGCAGTTACCATACAGGCGTCCACACTGAAGCTTTCTTT; CDR3aa: CASSYHTGVHTEAFF
j_gene: TRBJ1-4; v_gene: TRBV19; d_gene: TRBD1; abundance: -; CDR3nt: TGTGCCAGTAGTCCTTACGGGACAGGGGTTGAAAAACTGTTTTTT; CDR3aa: CASSPYGTGVEKLFF
j_gene: TRBJ1-2; v_gene: TRBV3-1/TRBV3-2; d_gene: -; abundance: -; CDR3nt: TGTGCCAGCAGCCAAGATTTCGGAGAATATGGCTACACCTTC; CDR3aa: CASSQDFGEYGYTF
j_gene: TRBJ1-4; v_gene: TRBV11-2; d_gene: TRBD1; abundance: -; CDR3nt: TGTGCCAGCAGTTGGACAGGGGGCTATGAAAAACTGTTTTTT; CDR3aa: CASSWTGGYEKLFF
j_gene: TRBJ2-7; v_gene: TRBV7-2; d_gene: TRBD2; abundance: few; CDR3nt: TGTGCCAGCAGCTTGGCACTAGCGGGGGGGTTCGGCGAGCAGTACTTC; CDR3aa: CASSLALAGGFGEQYF
j_gene: TRBJ1-3; v_gene: TRBV29-1; d_gene: -; abundance: -; CDR3nt: TGCAGCGTTTCGGGAGGAGTCTCTGGAAACACCATATATTTT; CDR3aa: CSVSGGVSGNTIYF
j_gene: TRBJ1-2; v_gene: TRBV19; d_gene: TRBD1; abundance: few; CDR3nt: TGTGCCAGTAGTATTCCGGGGACAGGGGTCGGCTACACCTTC; CDR3aa: CASSIPGTGVGYTF
j_gene: TRBJ1-5; v_gene: TRBV19; d_gene: -; abundance: few; CDR3nt: TGTGCCAGTAGTATACGGCGTCAGGGGCGGACTCAGCCCCAGCATTTT; CDR3aa: CASSIRRQGRTQPQHF
j_gene: TRBJ1-2; v_gene: TRBV28; d_gene: -; abundance: -; CDR3nt: TGTGCCAGCAGTTTGGCATTGCCCTCGGGCTACACCTTC; CDR3aa: CASSLALPSGYTF
j_gene: TRBJ1-5; v_gene: TRBV10-1; d_gene: -; abundance: -; CDR3nt: TGCGCCAGCAGTGAGACTACTGGAGGCCAGCCCCAGCATTTT; CDR3aa: CASSETTGGQPQHF
j_gene: TRBJ1-6; v_gene: TRBV30; d_gene: -; abundance: once; CDR3nt: TGTGCCTGGAGTGCATTAAACGGGGTTTCACCCCTCCACTTT; CDR3aa: CAWSALNGVSPLHF
j_gene: TRBJ1-1; v_gene: TRBV25-1; d_gene: TRBD1; abundance: few; CDR3nt: TGTGCCAGCAGTGTAGGGACAGGGGGGTATGAAGCTTTCTTT; CDR3aa: CASSVGTGGYEAFF
j_gene: TRBJ1-1; v_gene: TRBV28; d_gene: TRBD1; abundance: -; CDR3nt: TGTGCCAGCAGTCCCCAACAGGGGGGTTACACTGAAGCTTTCTTT; CDR3aa: CASSPQQGGYTEAFF
j_gene: TRBJ1-1; v_gene: TRBV12-5; d_gene: -; abundance: -; CDR3nt: TGTGCTAGTGGTTTGGTAGGGGCAGGTGAAGCTTTCTTT; CDR3aa: CASGLVGAGEAFF
j_gene: TRBJ1-1; v_gene: TRBV2; d_gene: -; abundance: -; CDR3nt: TGTGCCAGCAGCCAGGGGAAGAACACTGAAGCTTTCTTT; CDR3aa: CASSQGKNTEAFF
j_gene: TRBJ1-4; v_gene: TRBV19; d_gene: -; abundance: -; CDR3nt: TGTGCCAGTAGTATATTCGGGGAAAAACTGTTTTTT; CDR3aa: CASSIFGEKLFF
j_gene: TRBJ2-7; v_gene: TRBV6-6; d_gene: -; abundance: -; CDR3nt: TGTGCCAGCAGCCAGTCGGCCAGGGGACACGAGCAGTACTTC; CDR3aa: CASSQSARGHEQYF
j_gene: TRBJ1-3; v_gene: TRBV5-1; d_gene: -; abundance: -; CDR3nt: TGCGCCAGCAGCTTGGCCGACTCGGGGTTCTCTGGAAACACCATATATTTT; CDR3aa: CASSLADSGFSGNTIYF
j_gene: TRBJ1-3; v_gene: TRBV6-5; d_gene: -; abundance: -; CDR3nt: TGTGCCAGCACCTACAGGGATGGAAACACCATATATTTT; CDR3aa: CASTYRDGNTIYF
j_gene: TRBJ1-2; v_gene: TRBV24-1; d_gene: -; abundance: -; CDR3nt: TGTGCCACCAGTGATTTTGGGGAGCTGGGCTACACCTTC; CDR3aa: CATSDFGELGYTF
j_gene: TRBJ1-1; v_gene: TRBV30; d_gene: -; abundance: -; CDR3nt: TGTGCCTGGAAAGGACTCCGAGGCCCTGAAGCTTTCTTT; CDR3aa: CAWKGLRGPEAFF
j_gene: TRBJ1-2; v_gene: TRBV28; d_gene: TRBD1; abundance: few; CDR3nt: TGTGCCAGCAATTCGGGACAGCTCTCCGGCTATGGCTACACCTTC; CDR3aa: CASNSGQLSGYGYTF
j_gene: TRBJ1-2; v_gene: TRBV28; d_gene: -; abundance: -; CDR3nt: TGTGCCAGCAGTTTAGCGGGTCCAACGGGCTACACCTTC; CDR3aa: CASSLAGPTGYTF
j_gene: TRBJ2-2; v_gene: TRBV28; d_gene: -; abundance: -; CDR3nt: TGTGCCAGCAGTTTTATAGGTCGGGGGGCGTGGACCGGGGAGCTGTTTTTT; CDR3aa: CASSFIGRGAWTGELFF
j_gene: TRBJ1-5; v_gene: TRBV28; d_gene: TRBD1; abundance: -; CDR3nt: TGTGCCAGCAGAACAGGGGGCACCCTTAATCAGCCCCAGCATTTT; CDR3aa: CASRTGGTLNQPQHF
j_gene: TRBJ1-1; v_gene: TRBV30; d_gene: -; abundance: -; CDR3nt: TGTGCCTGGAGTGCGTCAGTCAGCACTGAAGCTTTCTTT; CDR3aa: CAWSASVSTEAFF
j_gene: TRBJ2-7; v_gene: TRBV25-1; d_gene: -; abundance: -; CDR3nt: TGTGCCAGCAGTGAGTTAGTTACCGGCGGTAACGAGCAGTACTTC; CDR3aa: CASSELVTGGNEQYF
j_gene: TRBJ1-1; v_gene: TRBV9; d_gene: -; abundance: once; CDR3nt: TGTGCCAGCAGCCCCGACTTGAACACTGAAGCTTTCTTT; CDR3aa: CASSPDLNTEAFF
j_gene: TRBJ1-1; v_gene: TRBV3-1/TRBV3-2; d_gene: -; abundance: few; CDR3nt: TGTGCCAGCAGCGCAATTGGGGCCACTGAAGCTTTCTTT; CDR3aa: CASSAIGATEAFF
j_gene: TRBJ2-1; v_gene: TRBV11-1; d_gene: TRBD2; abundance: -; CDR3nt: TGTGCCAGCAGCTCGCCGGGACTAGCAAATGAGCAGTTCTTC; CDR3aa: CASSSPGLANEQFF
j_gene: TRBJ2-2; v_gene: TRBV21-1; d_gene: -; abundance: -; CDR3nt: TGTGCCAGCAGCAAAGGTGTTTGGCAGGCGAACACCGGGGAGCTGTTTTTT; CDR3aa: CASSKGVWQANTGELFF
j_gene: TRBJ2-1; v_gene: TRBV2; d_gene: TRBD2; abundance: -; CDR3nt: TGTGCCAGCAGACCAGGACTAGCGGGGCCTGAGCAGTTCTTC; CDR3aa: CASRPGLAGPEQFF